Below, one T cell receptor (beta chain) is given with its context. Its target is not known. The sample is drawn from a study of shared clonotypes between healthy human individuals. Replicate sorted-subset PCRs were loaded with about 0.2 ug DNA, 30,000 to 35,000 T cell genomes. Using immunoSEQ multiplex PCR, the repertoire was profiled, and TCRdb retains in-frame clones only, with some absent. Of over a million clones listed, roughly 96% are singletons. Findings and caveats of the study: Shared across a few donors were about 4.6% of the naive CD4 clonotypes.

Sequenced sample: naive CD4+ T cells sorted from blood. As to subset: CD45RA+ positively selected. This receptor was taken from a man aged 30-40 years in good health.

The CDR3: CASSYWQGNNQPQHF. The CDR3 DNA is TGTGCCAGCAGTTACTGGCAGGGAAACAATCAGCCCCAGCATTTT. The rearrangement uses TRBV6-6 and TRBJ1-5, with D possibly matching TRBD1 (5 bases). From germline, CDR1 is MNHNY and CDR2 SVGAGI (reference sequence). The CDR3 sequence is 15 residues long. V lost 1 base, J lost 3 bases, and 10 bases lay in between.